Only one count was recorded for the clone carrying this T cell receptor (beta chain). Antigen specificity is unknown. PCR employed 60 Vbeta and 13 Jbeta primers. The table came from immunoSEQ multiplex PCR; TCRdb's copy has only in-frame clones and leaves some out. The sample includes 200,000 to 250,000 clones, roughly 80% of them seen just once. The source of the sample is a study of cytomegalovirus exposure and HLA in healthy donors. Study-level points and caveats: What TCR beta sequences reportedly achieved was accurate prediction of HLA-A and HLA-B alleles in most subjects.

The CDR3 totals 13 residues. In germline, CDR1 is MDHEN, CDR2 SYDVKM. Deletions cut 3 bases from V and 6 bases from J, with 12 bases between. V gene TRBV28 combines with J gene TRBJ2-7; D call uncertain. The sample consisted of PBMCs. The source of this sequence is a man aged 30 to 45 in good health and CMV-seronegative. Written as DNA, the CDR3 is TGTGCCAGCAGTTTTCGACATTTCACCGAGCAGTACTTC. Translated, it gives CASSFRHFTEQYF.